The clone carrying this TCR beta chain was detected many times. Its antigen remains unknown. This entry is derived from a study of T cells in Graves' hyperthyroidism and ophthalmopathy. Study-wide findings and caveats: Most thyroid clonotypes expanded above 0.001 appeared in blood too.

The CDR3 is made up of 13 amino acids. V trimming: 10 bases; J trimming: 5 bases; junction bases outside the gene matches: 6. Germline CDR1 is MGHDK and CDR2 is SYGVNS. There were TCR beta CDR3 regions amplified from RNA transcripts. The study used the HTBI primer set for a first-round RT-PCR of the TCR CDR3. TCRdb used MiXCR to reprocess the multiplex PCR reads, holding one entry per CDR3 protein. The sample records some 510,000 distinct CDR3 sequences, just over 45% being singletons. What was sequenced was peripheral blood or thyroid tissue (not recorded which). The receptor comes from a woman aged 18-30 years with Graves' hyperthyroidism. The V gene is TRBV25-1, the J gene TRBJ1-5; 9 nucleotides agree with TRBD1. The chain's CDR3 is CAIPGQGYQPQHF. The DNA of the CDR3 is TGTGCCATACCGGGACAGGGTTATCAGCCCCAGCATTTT. Based on the CDR3 plus reference TRBV25-1 and TRBJ1-5, the full variable domain is EADIYQTPRYLVIGTGKKITLECSQTMGHDKMYWYQQDPGMELHLIHYSYGVNSTEKGDLSSESTVSRIRTEHFPLTLESARPSHTSQYLCAIPGQGYQPQHFGDGTRLSIL.